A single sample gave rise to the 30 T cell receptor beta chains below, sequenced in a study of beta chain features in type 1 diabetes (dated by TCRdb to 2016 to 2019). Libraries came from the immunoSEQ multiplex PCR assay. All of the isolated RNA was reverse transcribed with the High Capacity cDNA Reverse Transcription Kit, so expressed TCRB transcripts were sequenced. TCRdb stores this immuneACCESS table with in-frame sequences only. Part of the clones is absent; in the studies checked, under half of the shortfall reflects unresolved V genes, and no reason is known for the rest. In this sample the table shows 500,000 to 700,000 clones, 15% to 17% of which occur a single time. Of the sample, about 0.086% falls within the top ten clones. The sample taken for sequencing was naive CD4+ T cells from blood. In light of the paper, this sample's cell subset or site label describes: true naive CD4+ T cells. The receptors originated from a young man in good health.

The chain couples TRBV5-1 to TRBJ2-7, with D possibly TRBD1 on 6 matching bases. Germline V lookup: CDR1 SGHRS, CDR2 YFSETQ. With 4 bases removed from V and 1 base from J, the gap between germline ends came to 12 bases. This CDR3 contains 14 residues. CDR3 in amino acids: CASSPWDTSYEQYF. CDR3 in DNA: TGCGCCAGCAGCCCGTGGGACACTTCCTACGAGCAGTACTTC. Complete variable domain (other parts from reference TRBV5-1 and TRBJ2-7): KAGVTQTPRYLIKTRGQQVTLSCSPISGHRSVSWYQQTPGQGLQFLFEYFSETQRNKGNFPGRFSGRQFSNSRSEMNVSTLELGDSALYLCASSPWDTSYEQYFGPGTRLTVT.

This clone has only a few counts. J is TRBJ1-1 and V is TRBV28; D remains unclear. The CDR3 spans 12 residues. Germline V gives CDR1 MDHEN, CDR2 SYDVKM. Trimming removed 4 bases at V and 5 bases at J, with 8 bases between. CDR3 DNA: TGTGCCAGCAGTTCCTTGGTGACTGAAGCTTTCTTT. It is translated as CASSSLVTEAFF.

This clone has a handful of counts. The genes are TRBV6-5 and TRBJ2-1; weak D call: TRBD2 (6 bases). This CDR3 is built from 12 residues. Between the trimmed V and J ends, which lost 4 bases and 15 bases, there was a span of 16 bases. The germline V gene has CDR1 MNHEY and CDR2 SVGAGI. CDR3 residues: CASSSPTSNRFF. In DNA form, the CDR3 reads TGTGCCAGCAGTTCCCCGACTAGTAATAGGTTCTTC.

CDR3 sequence reads: CAISEGLAQETQYF. The DNA of the CDR3 is TGTGCCATCAGTGAGGGGCTAGCCCAAGAGACCCAGTACTTC. The rearrangement joins TRBV10-3 to TRBJ2-5; TRBD2 might be the D (5 bases). This CDR3 region has 14 residues. Germline V CDR1 and CDR2: ENHRY, SYGVKD. Between the trimmed V and J ends, which lost 2 bases and 1 base, there was a span of 8 bases.

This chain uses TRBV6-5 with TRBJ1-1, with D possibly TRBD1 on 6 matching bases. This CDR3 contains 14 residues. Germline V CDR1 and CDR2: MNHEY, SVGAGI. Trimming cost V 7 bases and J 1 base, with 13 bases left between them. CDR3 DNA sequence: TGTGCCAGCACTAGGGGGACGGAGAACACTGAAGCTTTCTTT. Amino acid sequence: CASTRGTENTEAFF.

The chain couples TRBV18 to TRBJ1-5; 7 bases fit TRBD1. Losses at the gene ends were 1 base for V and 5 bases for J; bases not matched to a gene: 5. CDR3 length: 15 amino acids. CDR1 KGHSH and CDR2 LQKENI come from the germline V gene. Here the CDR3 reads CASSPQGAADQPQHF. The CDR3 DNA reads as TGTGCCAGCTCACCACAGGGGGCGGCCGATCAGCCCCAGCATTTT.

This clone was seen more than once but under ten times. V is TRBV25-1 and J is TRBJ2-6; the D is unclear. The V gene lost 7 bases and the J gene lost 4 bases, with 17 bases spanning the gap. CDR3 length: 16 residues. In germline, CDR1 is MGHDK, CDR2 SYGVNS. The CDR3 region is CASNDVSATGANVLTF. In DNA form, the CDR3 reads TGTGCCAGCAACGACGTATCCGCAACGGGGGCCAACGTCCTGACTTTC. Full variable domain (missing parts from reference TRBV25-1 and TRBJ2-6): EADIYQTPRYLVIGTGKKITLECSQTMGHDKMYWYQQDPGMELHLIHYSYGVNSTEKGDLSSESTVSRIRTEHFPLTLESARPSHTSQYLCASNDVSATGANVLTFGAGSRLTVL.

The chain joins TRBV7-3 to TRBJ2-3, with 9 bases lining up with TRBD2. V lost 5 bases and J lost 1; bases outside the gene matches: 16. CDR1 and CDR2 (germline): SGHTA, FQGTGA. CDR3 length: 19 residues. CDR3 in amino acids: CASSAPRGGRAVGTDTQYF. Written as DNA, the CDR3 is TGTGCCAGCAGCGCCCCTAGGGGCGGGAGGGCCGTGGGCACAGATACGCAGTATTTT.

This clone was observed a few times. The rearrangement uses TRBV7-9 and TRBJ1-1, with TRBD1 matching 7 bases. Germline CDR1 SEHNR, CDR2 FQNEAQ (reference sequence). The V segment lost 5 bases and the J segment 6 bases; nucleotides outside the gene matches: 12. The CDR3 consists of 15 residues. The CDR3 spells CASSQSRQGYAEAFF. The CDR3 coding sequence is TGTGCCAGCAGCCAATCTAGACAGGGATACGCTGAAGCTTTCTTT.

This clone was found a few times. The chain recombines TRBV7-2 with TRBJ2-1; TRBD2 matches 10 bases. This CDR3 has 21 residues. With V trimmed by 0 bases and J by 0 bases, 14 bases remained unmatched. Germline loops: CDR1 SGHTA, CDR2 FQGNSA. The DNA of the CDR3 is TGTGCCAGCAGCTTAGCTCGGGCTATAGCGGGGGGCCGTAGCTCCTACAATGAGCAGTTCTTC. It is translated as CASSLARAIAGGRSSYNEQFF.

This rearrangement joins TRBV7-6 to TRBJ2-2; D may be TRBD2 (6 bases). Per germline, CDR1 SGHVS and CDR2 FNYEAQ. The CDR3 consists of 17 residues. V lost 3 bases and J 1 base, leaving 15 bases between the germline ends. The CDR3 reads CASSFGREEWNTGELFF. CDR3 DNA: TGTGCCAGCAGCTTTGGCAGGGAGGAGTGGAACACCGGGGAGCTGTTTTTT.

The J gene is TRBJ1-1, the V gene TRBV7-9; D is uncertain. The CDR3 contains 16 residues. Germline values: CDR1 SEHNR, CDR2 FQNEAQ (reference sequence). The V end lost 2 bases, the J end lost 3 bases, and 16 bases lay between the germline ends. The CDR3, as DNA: TGTGCCAGCAGCTTAATACGGGTGGAGCATTACACTGAAGCTTTCTTT. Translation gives CASSLIRVEHYTEAFF.

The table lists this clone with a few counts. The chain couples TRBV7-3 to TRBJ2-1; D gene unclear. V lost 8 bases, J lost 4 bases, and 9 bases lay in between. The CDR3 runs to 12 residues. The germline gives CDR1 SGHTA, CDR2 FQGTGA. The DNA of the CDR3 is TGTGCCAGCGCTGGTGGGTACAATGAGCAGTTCTTC. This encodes CASAGGYNEQFF.

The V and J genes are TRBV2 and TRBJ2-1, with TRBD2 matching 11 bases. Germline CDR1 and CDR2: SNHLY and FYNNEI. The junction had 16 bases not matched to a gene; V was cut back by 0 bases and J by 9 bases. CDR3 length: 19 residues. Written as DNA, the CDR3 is TGTGCCAGCAGTGAAGCCCGTTCTACTCTAGCGGGGGGTCAGGGTGAGCAGTTCTTC. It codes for CASSEARSTLAGGQGEQFF.

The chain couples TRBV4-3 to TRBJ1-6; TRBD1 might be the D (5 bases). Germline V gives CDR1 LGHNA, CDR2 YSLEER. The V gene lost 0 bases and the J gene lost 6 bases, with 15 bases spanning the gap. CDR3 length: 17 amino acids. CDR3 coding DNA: TGCGCCAGCAGCCAAGAACCCCCAGGGCATTTTAATTCACCCCTCCACTTT. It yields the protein CASSQEPPGHFNSPLHF.

CDR3 nucleotide sequence: TGTGCCAGCAGGGGGACTAGTCGGGACACCGGGGAGCTGTTTTTT. Its protein is CASRGTSRDTGELFF. This chain connects TRBV2 to TRBJ2-2; the match to TRBD2 covers 8 bases. Germline V lookup: CDR1 SNHLY, CDR2 FYNNEI. The CDR3 runs to 15 residues. The V segment lost 6 bases and the J segment 3 bases; nucleotides outside the gene matches: 6.

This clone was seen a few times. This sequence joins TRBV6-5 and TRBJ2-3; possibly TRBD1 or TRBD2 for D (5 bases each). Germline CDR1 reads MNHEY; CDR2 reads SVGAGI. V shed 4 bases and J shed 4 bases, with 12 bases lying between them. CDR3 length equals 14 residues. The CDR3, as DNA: TGTGCCAGCAGTTCTCCAGGGAGCGCAGATACGCAGTATTTT. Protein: CASSSPGSADTQYF.

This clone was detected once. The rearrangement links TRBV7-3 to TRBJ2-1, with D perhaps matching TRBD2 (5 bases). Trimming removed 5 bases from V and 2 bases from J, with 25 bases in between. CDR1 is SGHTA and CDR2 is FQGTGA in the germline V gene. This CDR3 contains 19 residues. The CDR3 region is CASSLYPKLDSGAYNEQFF. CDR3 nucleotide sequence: TGTGCCAGCAGCCTATACCCGAAACTAGATTCTGGTGCCTACAATGAGCAGTTCTTC. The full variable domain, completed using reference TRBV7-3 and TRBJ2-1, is GAGVSQTPSNKVTEKGKYVELRCDPISGHTALYWYRQSLGQGPEFLIYFQGTGAADDSGLPNDRFFAVRPEGSVSTLKIQRTERGDSAVYLCASSLYPKLDSGAYNEQFFGPGTRLTVL.

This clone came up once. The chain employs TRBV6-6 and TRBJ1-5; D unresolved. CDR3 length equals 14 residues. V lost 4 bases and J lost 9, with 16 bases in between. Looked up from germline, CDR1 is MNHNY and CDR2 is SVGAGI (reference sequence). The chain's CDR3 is CASSFWVQKSPQHF. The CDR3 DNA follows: TGTGCCAGCAGTTTCTGGGTCCAAAAGTCGCCCCAGCATTTT.

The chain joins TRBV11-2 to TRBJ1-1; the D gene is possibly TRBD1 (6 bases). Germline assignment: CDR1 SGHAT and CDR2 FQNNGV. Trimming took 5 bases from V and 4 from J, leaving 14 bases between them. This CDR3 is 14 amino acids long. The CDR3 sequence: CASSRGGAGTEAFF. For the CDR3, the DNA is TGTGCCAGCAGCCGTGGGGGCGCTGGCACTGAAGCTTTCTTT.

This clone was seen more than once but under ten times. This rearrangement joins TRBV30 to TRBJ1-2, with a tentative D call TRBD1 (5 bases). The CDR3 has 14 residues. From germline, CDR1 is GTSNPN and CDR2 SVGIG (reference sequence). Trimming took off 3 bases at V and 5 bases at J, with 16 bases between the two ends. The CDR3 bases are TGTGCCTGGAGGTACCCCGGCGGGGGATATGGCTACACCTTC. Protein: CAWRYPGGGYGYTF.

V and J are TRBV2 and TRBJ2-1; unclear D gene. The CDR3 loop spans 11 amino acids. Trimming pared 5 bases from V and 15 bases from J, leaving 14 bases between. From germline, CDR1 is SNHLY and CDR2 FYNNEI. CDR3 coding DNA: TGTGCCAGCAGTTCCATCCCGGTGCCGTTCTTC. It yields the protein CASSSIPVPFF.

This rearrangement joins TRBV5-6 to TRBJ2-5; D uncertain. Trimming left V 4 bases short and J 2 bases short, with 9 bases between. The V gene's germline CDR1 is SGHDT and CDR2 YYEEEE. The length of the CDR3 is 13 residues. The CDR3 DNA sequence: TGTGCCAGCAGCATGGGCCCTCAAGAGACCCAGTACTTC. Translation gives CASSMGPQETQYF.

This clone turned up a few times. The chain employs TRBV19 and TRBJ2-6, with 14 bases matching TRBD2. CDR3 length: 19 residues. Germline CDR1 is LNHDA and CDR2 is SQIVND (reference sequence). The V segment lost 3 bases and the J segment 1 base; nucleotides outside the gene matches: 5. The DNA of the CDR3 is TGTGCCAGTAGTATCCCGGGACTAGCGGGAGAATCTGGGGCCAACGTCCTGACTTTC. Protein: CASSIPGLAGESGANVLTF.

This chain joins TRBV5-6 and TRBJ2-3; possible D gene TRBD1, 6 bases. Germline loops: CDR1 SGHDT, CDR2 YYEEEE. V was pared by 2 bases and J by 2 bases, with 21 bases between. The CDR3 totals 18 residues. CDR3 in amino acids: CASSFSRTALSSTDTQYF. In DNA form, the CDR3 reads TGTGCCAGCAGCTTCTCACGGACAGCCTTAAGTTCCACAGATACGCAGTATTTT.

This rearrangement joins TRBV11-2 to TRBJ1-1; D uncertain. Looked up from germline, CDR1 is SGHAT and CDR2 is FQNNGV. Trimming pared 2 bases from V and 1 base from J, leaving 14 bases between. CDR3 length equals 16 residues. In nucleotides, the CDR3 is TGTGCCAGCAGCTTAAACGCTGGGGTTCGGAACACTGAAGCTTTCTTT. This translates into CASSLNAGVRNTEAFF.

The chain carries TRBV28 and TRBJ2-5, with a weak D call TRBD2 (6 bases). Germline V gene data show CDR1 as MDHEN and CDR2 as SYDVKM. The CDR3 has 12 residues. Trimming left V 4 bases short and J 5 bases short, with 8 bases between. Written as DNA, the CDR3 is TGTGCCAGCAGTTCAGGGAGGGAGACCCAGTACTTC. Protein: CASSSGRETQYF.

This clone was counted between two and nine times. The CDR3 region is CASSLAQGDYEQYF. In DNA form, the CDR3 reads TGTGCCAGCAGTCTAGCCCAGGGTGACTACGAGCAGTACTTC. The rearrangement links TRBV28 to TRBJ2-7; possibly TRBD1 or TRBD2 for D (5 bases each). Germline CDR1 MDHEN, CDR2 SYDVKM. V was trimmed by 5 bases and J by 3 bases, leaving 14 bases between them. This CDR3 has 14 amino acids.

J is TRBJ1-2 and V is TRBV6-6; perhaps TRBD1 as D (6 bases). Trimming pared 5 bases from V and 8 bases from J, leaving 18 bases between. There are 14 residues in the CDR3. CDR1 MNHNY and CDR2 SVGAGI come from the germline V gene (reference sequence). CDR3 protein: CASSMGQVGQGYTF. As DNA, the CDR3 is TGTGCCAGCAGTATGGGACAAGTTGGACAAGGCTACACCTTC.

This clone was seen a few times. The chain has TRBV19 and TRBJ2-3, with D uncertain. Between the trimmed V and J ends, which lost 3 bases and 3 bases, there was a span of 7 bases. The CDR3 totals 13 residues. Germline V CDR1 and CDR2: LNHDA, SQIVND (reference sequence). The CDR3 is CASSIVRTDTQYF. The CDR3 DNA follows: TGTGCCAGTAGTATCGTCAGGACAGATACGCAGTATTTT. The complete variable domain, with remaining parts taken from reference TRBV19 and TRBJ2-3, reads DGGITQSPKYLFRKEGQNVTLSCEQNLNHDAMYWYRQDPGQGLRLIYYSQIVNDFQKGDIAEGYSVSREKKESFPLTVTSAQKNPTAFYLCASSIVRTDTQYFGPGTRLTVL.